Following are 13 T cell receptor beta chains from one sample sequenced in a study of T cells after yellow fever vaccination. TCRdb fed the 5' RACE reads into MiXCR, producing one record per CDR3 protein. Of a few hundred thousand distinct CDR3 sequences listed, approximately 16% are singletons. This specimen was PBMCs, taken 4 to 5 days after the first yellow fever vaccination. These TCRs come from a man between 18 and 29 years old who received the YFV17D yellow fever vaccine.

This clonotype was seen more than once but under ten times. The V gene is TRBV28, the J gene TRBJ2-3, with D unresolved. CDR1 is MDHEN, CDR2 SYDVKM, per germline. The CDR3 totals 13 residues. V shed 6 bases and J shed 4 bases, with 11 bases lying between them. The CDR3 region has the DNA TGTGCCAGCAGCCTTCTTCCGCCAGATACGCAGTATTTT. Protein product: CASSLLPPDTQYF.

This clonotype was detected many times. V is TRBV7-2 and J is TRBJ2-1, with 8 bases identical to TRBD1. CDR3 length equals 15 residues. The germline CDR1 and CDR2 sequences are SGHTA and FQGNSA. V lost 3 bases to trimming and J lost 6 bases; unmatched junction nucleotides: 7. CDR3 loop: CASSFRDRTRNEQFF. The CDR3 region has the DNA TGTGCCAGCAGCTTCCGGGACAGGACTCGCAATGAGCAGTTCTTC. Full variable domain (missing parts from reference TRBV7-2 and TRBJ2-1): GAGVSQSPSNKVTEKGKDVELRCDPISGHTALYWYRQSLGQGLEFLIYFQGNSAPDKSGLPSDRFSAERTGGSVSTLTIQRTQQEDSAVYLCASSFRDRTRNEQFFGPGTRLTVL.

This clonotype was seen repeatedly, ten times or more. This rearrangement joins TRBV5-1 to TRBJ2-7; tentative D call: TRBD1 (6 bases). Germline loops: CDR1 SGHRS, CDR2 YFSETQ. This CDR3 has 15 amino acids. V lost 1 base, J lost 0 bases, and 11 bases lay in between. The CDR3 nucleotides read TGCGCCAGCAGCTTGTTCCAGGGGTACTCCTACGAGCAGTACTTC. Protein product: CASSLFQGYSYEQYF.

This sequence joins TRBV20-1 and TRBJ1-2, with D hard to call. The germline gives CDR1 DFQATT, CDR2 SNEGSKA (reference sequence). Trimming removed 3 bases at V and 8 bases at J, with 10 bases between. The CDR3 is made up of 11 amino acids. The CDR3 sequence: CSASLEAGYTF. The CDR3 nucleotides are TGCAGTGCTAGTTTAGAGGCGGGCTACACCTTC.

V is TRBV5-1 and J is TRBJ2-3; 8 bases map to TRBD2. This CDR3 is 16 amino acids long. Trimming cost V 0 bases and J 2 bases; bases outside gene matches: 5. Germline lookup yields CDR1 SGHRS and CDR2 YFSETQ. The CDR3, as DNA: TGCGCCAGCAGCTTGGAGGCGGGGGGTCTCACAGATACGCAGTATTTT. Translating gives CASSLEAGGLTDTQYF. Full variable domain (rest looked up from reference TRBV5-1 and TRBJ2-3): KAGVTQTPRYLIKTRGQQVTLSCSPISGHRSVSWYQQTPGQGLQFLFEYFSETQRNKGNFPGRFSGRQFSNSRSEMNVSTLELGDSALYLCASSLEAGGLTDTQYFGPGTRLTVL.

This clonotype was seen more than once but under ten times. The chain recombines TRBV10-3 with TRBJ2-3, with TRBD2 matching 11 bases. With V trimmed by 10 bases and J by 6 bases, 3 bases remained unmatched. This CDR3 region has 12 residues. CDR1 ENHRY and CDR2 SYGVKD come from the germline V gene. The DNA for the CDR3 is TGTGCCACGGGACTAGCGGACGATACGCAGTATTTT. This encodes CATGLADDTQYF.

There are a few counts of this clonotype. The V call is TRBV12-3 or TRBV12-4, the J call TRBJ2-5; D is possibly TRBD1 (6 bases). This CDR3 comprises 13 residues. Trimming pared 3 bases from V and 5 bases from J, leaving 10 bases between. The CDR3 nucleotides are TGTGCCAGCAGTTTCCAGGGGCTCGAGACCCAGTACTTC. Its protein is CASSFQGLETQYF.

This clonotype was detected a few times. This chain uses TRBV20-1 with TRBJ2-1; 8 bases line up with TRBD2. CDR1 and CDR2 from the germline V gene are DFQATT and SNEGSKA (reference sequence). Losses at the gene ends were 1 base for V and 7 bases for J; bases not matched to a gene: 6. This CDR3 has 14 amino acids. The CDR3 sequence is CSARARGGRNEQFF. The DNA of the CDR3 is TGCAGTGCTAGAGCACGGGGGGGCCGAAATGAGCAGTTCTTC.

In DNA form, the CDR3 reads TGTGCCAGCGGCTCCCCCAGCGGAGCCTACGAGCAGTACGTC. Translation gives CASGSPSGAYEQYV. This sequence joins TRBV2 and TRBJ2-7; TRBD2 might be the D (5 bases). With 8 bases removed from V and 2 bases from J, the gap between germline ends came to 16 bases. The CDR3 has 14 residues. The germline gives CDR1 SNHLY, CDR2 FYNNEI.

This clonotype has more than one count but fewer than ten. The chain uses TRBV14 and TRBJ2-7; 7 nucleotides align to TRBD1. J gave up 3 bases and V 2 bases, and 7 bases lay outside the gene matches. CDR3 length equals 15 residues. Per the germline V gene, CDR1 is SGHDN and CDR2 is FVKESK. In DNA form, the CDR3 reads TGTGCCAGCAGCCAAATGGGGCAGGGGGACTACGAGCAGTACTTC. This sequence encodes CASSQMGQGDYEQYF.

This sequence joins TRBV5-1 and TRBJ2-5; D remains ambiguous. CDR1 and CDR2 from the germline V gene are SGHRS and YFSETQ. Between the trimmed V and J ends, which lost 0 bases and 13 bases, there was a span of 13 bases. The CDR3 length is 12 residues. The DNA of the CDR3 is TGCGCCAGCAGCTTGGAAATGGGCCCTCTGTACTTC. This sequence encodes CASSLEMGPLYF.

This clonotype was detected a few times. The CDR3 bases are TGTGCCAGCCGCCCACTCACGGGCGCGAACACCGGGGAGCTGTTTTTT. This sequence encodes CASRPLTGANTGELFF. The rearrangement joins TRBV27 to TRBJ2-2; D gene unclear. CDR1 is MNHEY, CDR2 SMNVEV, per germline (reference sequence). CDR3 size: 16 residues. V dropped 8 bases and J dropped 0 bases, with 16 bases sitting between them.

This chain connects TRBV5-6 to TRBJ2-3; 9 nucleotides align to TRBD2. Per the germline V gene, CDR1 is SGHDT and CDR2 is YYEEEE. J lost 2 bases, V lost 1 base, and 2 bases had no gene match. The CDR3 runs 15 residues. DNA of the CDR3: TGTGCCAGCAGCTTGAGACTAGCGGCCACAGATACGCAGTATTTT. Encoded protein: CASSLRLAATDTQYF.